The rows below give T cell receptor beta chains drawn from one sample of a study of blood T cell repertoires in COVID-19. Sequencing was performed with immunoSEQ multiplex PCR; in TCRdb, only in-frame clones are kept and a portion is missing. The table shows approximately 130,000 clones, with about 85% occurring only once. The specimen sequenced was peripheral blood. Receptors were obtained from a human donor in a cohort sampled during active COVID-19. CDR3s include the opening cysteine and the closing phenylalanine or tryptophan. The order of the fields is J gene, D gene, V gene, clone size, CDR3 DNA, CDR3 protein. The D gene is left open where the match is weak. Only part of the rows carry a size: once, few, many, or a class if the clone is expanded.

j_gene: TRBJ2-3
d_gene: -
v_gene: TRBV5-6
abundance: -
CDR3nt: TGTGCCAGCGGCCCCCTCGCAGATACGCAGTATTTT
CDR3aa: CASGPLADTQYF

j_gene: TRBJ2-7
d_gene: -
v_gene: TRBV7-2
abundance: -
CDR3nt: TGTGCCAGCAGCTTAGACAGGGCAGGCGAGCAGTACTTC
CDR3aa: CASSLDRAGEQYF

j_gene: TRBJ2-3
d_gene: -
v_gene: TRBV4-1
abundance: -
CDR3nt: TGCGCCAGCAGCCAAGTCCCCGGGGTGGAAGATACGCAGTATTTT
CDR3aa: CASSQVPGVEDTQYF

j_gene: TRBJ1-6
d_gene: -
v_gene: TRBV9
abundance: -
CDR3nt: TGTGCCAGCAGCGTTGTAGACAGTGATTCACCCCTCCACTTT
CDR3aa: CASSVVDSDSPLHF

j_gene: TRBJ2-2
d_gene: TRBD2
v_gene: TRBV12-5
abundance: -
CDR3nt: TGTGCTAGTGCTCTTGGGGCTAGCGGACACGTGCCCGGGGAGCTGTTTTTT
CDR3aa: CASALGASGHVPGELFF

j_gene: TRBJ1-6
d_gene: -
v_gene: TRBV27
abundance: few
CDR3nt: TGTGCCAGCAGTTTACAGGGCAGTGCCAGGAGTTCACCCCTCCACTTT
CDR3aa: CASSLQGSARSSPLHF

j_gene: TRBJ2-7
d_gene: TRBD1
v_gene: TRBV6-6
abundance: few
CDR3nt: TGTGCCAGCAGACGGAGGACAGGCGGAGAGCAGTACTTC
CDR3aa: CASRRRTGGEQYF

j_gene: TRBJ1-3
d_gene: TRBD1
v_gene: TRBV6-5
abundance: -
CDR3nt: TGTGCCAGCAGATTCAGGGGGTCTGGAAACACCATATATTTT
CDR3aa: CASRFRGSGNTIYF

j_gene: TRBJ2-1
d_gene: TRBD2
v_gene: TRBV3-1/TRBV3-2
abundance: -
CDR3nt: TGTGCCAGCAGCAGTAGCGGGAGCTCCTACAATGAGCAGTTCTTC
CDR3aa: CASSSSGSSYNEQFF

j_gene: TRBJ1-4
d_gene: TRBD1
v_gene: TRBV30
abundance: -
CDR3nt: TGTGCCTGCTCCGACAGGGGGAAGGGAAAACTGTTTTTT
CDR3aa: CACSDRGKGKLFF

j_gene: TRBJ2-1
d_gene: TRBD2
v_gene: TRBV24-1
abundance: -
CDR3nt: TGTGCCACCAGTGGGGAGAGCGGGAGCGGGAACTACAATGAGCAGTTCTTC
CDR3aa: CATSGESGSGNYNEQFF

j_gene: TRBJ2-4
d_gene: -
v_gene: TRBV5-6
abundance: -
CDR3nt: TGTGCCAGCAGCAAGAGGGTTGACAAAAACATTCAGTACTTC
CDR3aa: CASSKRVDKNIQYF

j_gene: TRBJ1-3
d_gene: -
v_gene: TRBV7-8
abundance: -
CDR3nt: TGTGCCAGCAGCTTACCCGCAGGGGCTGGAAACACCATATATTTT
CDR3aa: CASSLPAGAGNTIYF

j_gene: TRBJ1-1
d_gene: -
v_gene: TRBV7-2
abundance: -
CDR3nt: TGTGCCAGCAGCTTAGGTGGGAGCACTGAAGCTTTCTTT
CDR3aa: CASSLGGSTEAFF

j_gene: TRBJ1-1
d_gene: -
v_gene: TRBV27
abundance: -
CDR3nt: TGTGCCAGCAGTTTTGGGGGGAGCACTGAAGCTTTCTTT
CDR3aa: CASSFGGSTEAFF

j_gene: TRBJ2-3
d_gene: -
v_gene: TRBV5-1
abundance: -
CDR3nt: TGCGCCAGCAGCTTGGCCGTAACCCTCGACTTCGGTGATACGCAGTATTTT
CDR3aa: CASSLAVTLDFGDTQYF

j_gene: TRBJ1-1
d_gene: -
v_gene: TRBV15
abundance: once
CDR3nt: TGTGCCACCAGCAGAGCGGTTACAGTTCCTGAAGCTTTCTTT
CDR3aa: CATSRAVTVPEAFF

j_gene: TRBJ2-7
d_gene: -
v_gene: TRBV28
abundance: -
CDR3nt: TGTGCCAGCAGCTCATCAGGGGGGAAAGTCTACGAGCAGTACTTC
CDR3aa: CASSSSGGKVYEQYF

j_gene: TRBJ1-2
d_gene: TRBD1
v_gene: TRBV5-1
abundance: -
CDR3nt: TGCGCCAGCAGCTCTCCCGGGACAGGGAGAAACTACACCTTC
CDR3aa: CASSSPGTGRNYTF

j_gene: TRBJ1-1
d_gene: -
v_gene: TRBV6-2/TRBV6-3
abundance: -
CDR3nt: TGTGCCAGCAGTTCGTTCGCACAAGAAGCTTTCTTT
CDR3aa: CASSSFAQEAFF

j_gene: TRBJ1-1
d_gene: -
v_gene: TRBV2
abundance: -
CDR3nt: TGTGCCTGCGGGAGAAACCCGATGAACACTGAAGCTTTCTTT
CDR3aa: CACGRNPMNTEAFF

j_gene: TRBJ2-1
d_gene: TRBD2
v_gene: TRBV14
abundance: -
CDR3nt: TGTGCCAGCAGCCAAGGGTTACTAGCGGGAGGAGTTAATGAGCAGTTCTTC
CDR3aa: CASSQGLLAGGVNEQFF

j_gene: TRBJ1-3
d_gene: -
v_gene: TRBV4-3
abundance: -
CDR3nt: TGCGCCAGCGGCGCAGGGGCGCGTGGAAACACCATATATTTT
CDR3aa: CASGAGARGNTIYF

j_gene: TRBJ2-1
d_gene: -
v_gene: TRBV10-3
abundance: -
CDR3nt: TGTGCCATCAGTGAGACTAGTGCGAATGAGCAGTTCTTC
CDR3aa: CAISETSANEQFF

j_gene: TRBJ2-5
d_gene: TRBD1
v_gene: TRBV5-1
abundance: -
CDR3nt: TGCGCCAGCAGCTTGGATGGGACAGGGAATTTCCAGACCCAGTACTTC
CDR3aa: CASSLDGTGNFQTQYF

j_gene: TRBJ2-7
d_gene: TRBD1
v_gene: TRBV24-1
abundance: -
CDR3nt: TGTGCCACCAGTGAAGAAGACAGGGGACACGAGCAGTACTTC
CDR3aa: CATSEEDRGHEQYF

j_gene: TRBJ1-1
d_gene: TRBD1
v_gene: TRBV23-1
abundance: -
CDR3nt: TGCGCCAGCAGTCCTCAGGACAGGGGGCCACCTTTGAACACTGAAGCTTTCTTT
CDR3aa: CASSPQDRGPPLNTEAFF

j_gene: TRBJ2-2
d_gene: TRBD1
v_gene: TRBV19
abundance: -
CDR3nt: TGTGCCAGTAGTCGCACAGGGGGAGCGAACACCGGGGAGCTGTTTTTT
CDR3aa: CASSRTGGANTGELFF

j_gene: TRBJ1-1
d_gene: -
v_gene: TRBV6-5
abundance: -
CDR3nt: TGTGCCAGCAGCTCAGGACAGATGAACACTGAAGCTTTCTTT
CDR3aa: CASSSGQMNTEAFF

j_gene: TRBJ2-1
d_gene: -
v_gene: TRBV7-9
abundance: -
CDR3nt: TGTGCCAGCAGCTTATCGGCGGTCCTCGGCAATGAGCAGTTCTTC
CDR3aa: CASSLSAVLGNEQFF

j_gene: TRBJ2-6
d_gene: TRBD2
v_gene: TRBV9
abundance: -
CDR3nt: TGTGCCAGCAGCGCCGGGGGGGTCCACGCTGGGGCCAACGTCCTGACTTTC
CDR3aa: CASSAGGVHAGANVLTF

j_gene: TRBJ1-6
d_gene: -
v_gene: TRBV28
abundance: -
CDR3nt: TGTGCCAGCAGTTTCCGGGTAGAAAATTCACCCCTCCACTTT
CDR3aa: CASSFRVENSPLHF

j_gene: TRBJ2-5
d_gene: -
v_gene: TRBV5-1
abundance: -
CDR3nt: TGCGCCAGCAGCTTAGACAGGCCCGAAGAGACCCAGTACTTC
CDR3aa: CASSLDRPEETQYF

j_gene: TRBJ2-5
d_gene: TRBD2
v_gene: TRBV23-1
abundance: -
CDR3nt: TGCGCCAGCAGTCAAGCCCGACTAGCGGGAGAACAGGAGACCCAGTACTTC
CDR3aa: CASSQARLAGEQETQYF

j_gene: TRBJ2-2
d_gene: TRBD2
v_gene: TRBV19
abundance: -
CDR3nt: TGTGCCAGTACCCCCGGGAGGGGGAGGAATACCGGGGAGCTGTTTTTT
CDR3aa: CASTPGRGRNTGELFF

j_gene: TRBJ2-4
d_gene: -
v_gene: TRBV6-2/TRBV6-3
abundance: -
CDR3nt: TGTGCCAGCAGTTACCAAGACAGCCTGAGGTACTTC
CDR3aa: CASSYQDSLRYF

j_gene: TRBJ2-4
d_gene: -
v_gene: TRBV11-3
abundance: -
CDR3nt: TGTGCCAGCAGCCCCAGGACAGAACTAGCCAAAAACATTCAGTACTTC
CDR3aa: CASSPRTELAKNIQYF

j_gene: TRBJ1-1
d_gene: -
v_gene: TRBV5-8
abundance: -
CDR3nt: TGTGCCAGCAGCAACAGGGTAAGGGCAGCTTTCTTT
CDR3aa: CASSNRVRAAFF